There are many counts of the clone carrying this T cell receptor beta chain. Its antigen is not identified. The data are from a study of T cells in Graves' hyperthyroidism and ophthalmopathy. General study findings and limits: A model of 13 V-J features distinguished ophthalmopathy from stable hyperthyroidism. Among clonotypes expanded in thyroid above 0.001, most were also found in blood. The model identified upcoming ophthalmopathy a median approximately seven months ahead of onset.

Amplified regions were TCR beta CDR3 sequences from RNA transcripts. An initial round of RT-PCR targeting the TCR CDR3 relied on the HTBI primer set. TCRdb re-analysed the multiplex PCR reads in MiXCR, keeping a single row per CDR3 protein. The sample lists around 450,000 distinct CDR3 sequences, more than 15% occurring once. J was trimmed by 4 bases and V by 4 bases; bases with no gene match: 4. Germline CDR1 reads SGHVS; CDR2 reads FQNEAQ. The CDR3 has 14 residues. Sequenced material: blood. This TCR was sampled from a woman aged 18 to 35 with Graves' hyperthyroidism. The rearrangement links TRBV7-8 to TRBJ1-5, with 7 bases fitting TRBD1. The CDR3 here is CASSSGQSNQPQHF. The CDR3 DNA is TGTGCCAGCAGCTCGGGACAGTCAAATCAGCCCCAGCATTTT.